The rows below give T cell receptor beta chains drawn from one sample of a study of blood T cell repertoires in COVID-19. Assay used: immunoSEQ multiplex PCR; TCRdb lists only in-frame clones, some missing. The sample lists about 250,000 clones, over 75% occurring once. The sequenced sample consisted of peripheral blood. These TCRs come from a human donor with COVID-19, enrolled during active disease. The donor label of this sample is uncertain. Both conserved end residues are trimmed from each CDR3. Part of the rows lack a size; the others show once, few, many or a class for expanded clones.

j_gene: TRBJ2-6
abundance: .
v_gene: TRBV4-3
CDR3aa: ASSQTGTGSSGANVLT

j_gene: TRBJ2-7
abundance: .
v_gene: TRBV14
CDR3aa: ASSPSTGAISSYEQY

j_gene: TRBJ2-7
abundance: .
v_gene: TRBV7-3
CDR3aa: ASSLMAGAQYEQY

j_gene: TRBJ2-7
abundance: .
v_gene: TRBV14
CDR3aa: ASSRLLAGGYEQY

j_gene: TRBJ2-5
abundance: few
v_gene: TRBV9
CDR3aa: ASSVSLSETQY

j_gene: TRBJ1-1
abundance: .
v_gene: TRBV6-5
CDR3aa: ASRPGQGNTEAF

j_gene: TRBJ2-7
abundance: .
v_gene: TRBV5-4
CDR3aa: ASSSPPLEQY

j_gene: TRBJ2-7
abundance: .
v_gene: TRBV28
CDR3aa: ASSAPVSYEQY

j_gene: TRBJ1-6
abundance: once
v_gene: TRBV30
CDR3aa: AWSVMDSSLH

j_gene: TRBJ2-3
abundance: .
v_gene: TRBV5-1
CDR3aa: ASTPARGYTDTQY

j_gene: TRBJ2-3
abundance: .
v_gene: TRBV7-9
CDR3aa: ASSLVGTSTDTQY

j_gene: TRBJ1-6
abundance: .
v_gene: TRBV28
CDR3aa: ASSLGGDYSPLH